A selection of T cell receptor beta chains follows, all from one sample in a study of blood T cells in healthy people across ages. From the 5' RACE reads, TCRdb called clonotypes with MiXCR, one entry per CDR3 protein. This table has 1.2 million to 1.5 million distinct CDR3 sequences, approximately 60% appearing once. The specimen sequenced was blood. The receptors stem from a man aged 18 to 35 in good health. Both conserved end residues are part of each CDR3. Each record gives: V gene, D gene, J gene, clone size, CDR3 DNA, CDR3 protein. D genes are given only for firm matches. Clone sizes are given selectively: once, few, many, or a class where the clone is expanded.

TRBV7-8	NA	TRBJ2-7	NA	TGTGCCAGCAGCTTAGTAGTTCCAACCCAGGCCTACGAGCAGTACTTC	CASSLVVPTQAYEQYF
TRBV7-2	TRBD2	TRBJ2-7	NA	TGTGCCAGCAGCCTACTAGCGGCCTCCTACAATGAGCAGTACTTC	CASSLLAASYNEQYF
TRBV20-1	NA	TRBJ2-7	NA	TGCACTCTGGGACCCCAACTTGACGAGCAGTACTTC	CTLGPQLDEQYF
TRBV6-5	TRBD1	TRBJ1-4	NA	TGTGCCAGCAGTTACCTCGGGACAGGGCTTGAAAAACTGTTTTTT	CASSYLGTGLEKLFF
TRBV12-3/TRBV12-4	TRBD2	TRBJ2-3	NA	TGTGCCAGCAGTTCAACTAGCGCCTCGAGCACAGATACGCAGTATTTT	CASSSTSASSTDTQYF
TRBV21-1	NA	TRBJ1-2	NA	TGTGCCAGCAGCAACAGGGGAGGCGGCTATGGCTACACCTTC	CASSNRGGGYGYTF
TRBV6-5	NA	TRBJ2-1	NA	TGTGCCAGCAGCACCGGGACACCAATATACAATGAGCAGTTCTTC	CASSTGTPIYNEQFF
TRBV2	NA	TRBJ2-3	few	TGTGCCAGCAGTGAAATGGATACGCAGTATTTT	CASSEMDTQYF
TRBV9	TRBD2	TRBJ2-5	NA	TGTGCCAGCAGACGTGGGACTAGCTGGTTAGAGACCCAGTACTTC	CASRRGTSWLETQYF
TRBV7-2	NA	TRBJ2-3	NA	TGTGCCAGCAGCCCATGGGCTATCGGGGAAGATACGCAGTATTTT	CASSPWAIGEDTQYF
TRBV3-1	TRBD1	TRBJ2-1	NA	TGTGCCAGCAGCCGCCGCCGACAGGGGACTCAGGAGCAGTTCTTC	CASSRRRQGTQEQFF
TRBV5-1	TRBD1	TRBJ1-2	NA	TGCGCCAGCAGCTTCCAGGACAGGGATAACTATGGCTACACCTTC	CASSFQDRDNYGYTF
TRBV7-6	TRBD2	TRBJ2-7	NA	TGTGCCAGCAGCTTTTTCACTAGCGGGAGCTACAATGAGCAGTACTTC	CASSFFTSGSYNEQYF
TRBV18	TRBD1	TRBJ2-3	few	TGTGCCAGCTCATCCGGGACAGGGACGACAGATACGCAGTATTTT	CASSSGTGTTDTQYF
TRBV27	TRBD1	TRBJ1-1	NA	TGTGCCAGCAGGTTCGGGACAGCTATTGAAGCTTTCTTT	CASRFGTAIEAFF
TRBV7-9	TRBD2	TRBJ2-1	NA	TGTGCCAGCAGACCTTTGGGAGGAGCGGGAGGTCGCTTGTATGAGCAGTTCTTC	CASRPLGGAGGRLYEQFF
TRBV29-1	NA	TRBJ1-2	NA	TGCAGCGTTGAATTCGAGTCCTATGGCTACACCTTC	CSVEFESYGYTF
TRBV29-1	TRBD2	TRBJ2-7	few	TGCAGCGTTGTCCGGGGGGACTACGAGCAGTACTTC	CSVVRGDYEQYF
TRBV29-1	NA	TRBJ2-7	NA	TGCAGCGGGATAAGGGGAACCGAGCAGTACTTC	CSGIRGTEQYF
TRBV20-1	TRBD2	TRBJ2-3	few	TGCAGTGCTCCCGAGGGCCCCGGACTAGGGTACGCAGATACGCAGTATTTT	CSAPEGPGLGYADTQYF
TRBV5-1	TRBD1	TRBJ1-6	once	TGCGCCAGCAGCTCCGGACAGGGGGCTTATTCACCCCTCCACTTT	CASSSGQGAYSPLHF
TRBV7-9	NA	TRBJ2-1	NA	TGTGCCAGCACGCCTGAGGGACCATTCTGGAAGCAGTTCTTC	CASTPEGPFWKQFF
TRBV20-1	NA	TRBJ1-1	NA	TGCAGTGCGCCTAGATTTCCTTTCTTT	CSAPRFPFF
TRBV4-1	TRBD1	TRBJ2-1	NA	TGCGCCAGCAGCCAAGGCTACAACCGGGACAGGAACAATGAGCAGTTCTTC	CASSQGYNRDRNNEQFF
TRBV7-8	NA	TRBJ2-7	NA	TGTGCCAGCAGCTTAGGGCCGGGGAGGGGGGGAACCTACGAGCAGTACTTC	CASSLGPGRGGTYEQYF
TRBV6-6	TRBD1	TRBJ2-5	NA	TGTGCCAGCAGTTACACAGGGGTAGAGACCCAGTACTTC	CASSYTGVETQYF
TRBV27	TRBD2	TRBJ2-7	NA	TGTGCCAGCAGTTTGGCGGGAGGACCCGCGGAGCAGTACTTC	CASSLAGGPAEQYF
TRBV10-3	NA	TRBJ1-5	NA	TGTGCCATCAGTGTAAATAGCAATCAGCCCCAGCATTTT	CAISVNSNQPQHF
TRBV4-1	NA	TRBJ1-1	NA	TGCGCCAGCAGCCAAGGGGGCAGGGATGAAGCTTTCTTT	CASSQGGRDEAFF
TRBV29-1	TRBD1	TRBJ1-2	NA	TGCAGCGTGACCCAGGGGGCGAGGGGCTACACCTTC	CSVTQGARGYTF